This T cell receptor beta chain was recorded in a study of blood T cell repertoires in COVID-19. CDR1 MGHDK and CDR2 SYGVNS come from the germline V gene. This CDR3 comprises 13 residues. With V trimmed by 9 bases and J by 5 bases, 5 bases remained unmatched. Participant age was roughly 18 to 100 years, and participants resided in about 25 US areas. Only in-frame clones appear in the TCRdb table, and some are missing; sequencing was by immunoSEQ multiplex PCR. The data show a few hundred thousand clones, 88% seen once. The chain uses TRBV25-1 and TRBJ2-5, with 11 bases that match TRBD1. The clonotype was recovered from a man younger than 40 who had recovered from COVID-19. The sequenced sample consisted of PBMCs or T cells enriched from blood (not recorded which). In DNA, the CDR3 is TGTGCCAGTCCGGGACAGGGGGACGAGACCCAGTACTTC. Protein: CASPGQGDETQYF.